The clone carrying this TCR beta chain was detected once. Its antigen is unknown. This sample was taken from a study of T cell responses to AZD1222 COVID-19 vaccine. The study, taken as a whole, reports: Researchers report vaccine-associated CD4 TCRs spanning spike, with dominance at 160-218 and 743-854. Clonal diversity was possibly underestimated, and the donors were mostly white British, with more females.

The CDR3 totals 12 residues. Looked up from germline, CDR1 is SGHTA and CDR2 is FQGNSA. V was shortened by 5 bases and J by 4 bases, with 8 bases between the two germline ends. TCRdb's copy holds only in-frame clones and misses some; the assay was immunoSEQ multiplex PCR. The sample contains around 70,000 clones, 86% of which appear only once. The sample consisted of peripheral blood, taken on day 0 of AZD1222 vaccination. V gene TRBV7-2 combines with J gene TRBJ1-2; TRBD1 is a possible D gene (5 bases). The clonotype comes from an adult in good health. The CDR3 sequence is CASSSDSYGYTF. The CDR3 DNA sequence: TGTGCCAGCAGCAGCGACAGCTATGGCTACACCTTC.